This TCR beta chain was identified during a study of OX40 agonist ivuxolimab in advanced cancers. Some background on the complete study: Ivuxolimab was an agonistic, fully human IgG2 monoclonal antibody directed against OX40 (CD134), a costimulatory receptor. Intravenous ivuxolimab was administered to patients every 2 weeks at six dose levels: 0.01, 0.1, 0.3, 1.5, 3 and 10 mg/kg. Among the 50 to 55 dose-escalation patients, around 20 had hepatocellular carcinoma, around 15 melanoma, 9 renal cell carcinoma and 9 head and neck cancer. In the dose-escalation cohort, approximately 83% of patients were male, and the mean age was 60 years with a range of 23 to 79. Prior anti-PD-1, anti-PD-L1 or anti-CTLA-4 therapy was permitted, and checkpoint inhibitors had been received by about 36% of dose-escalation patients. Partial responses occurred in three dose-escalation patients: two with cutaneous melanoma and one with hepatocellular carcinoma. The point of sequencing TCRbeta in the periphery was to test whether ivuxolimab changed TCR sequence diversity and drove clonal T-cell expansion. The monotherapy dose-escalation portion (N ≈ 57 patients) of the phase I ivuxolimab trial is reported in the paper. Results and caveats for the whole study, not just this receptor: On average, CD8+ T cells showed more expanded clones than CD4+ T cells after ivuxolimab. At doses of 0.1 to 3.0 mg/kg, clonal expansion of both CD4+ and CD8+ T cells in blood was seen between baseline and week 6. In the 0.1-3.0 mg/kg groups, partial responders had among the lowest normalized peripheral clonal expansion, particularly in CD8+ T cells. The antigen specificity of the peripheral T cells that underwent clonal expansion was not determined. Low levels of normalized T-cell clonal expansion were also seen in some nonresponding patients.

Patients with autoimmune disease history or receiving systemic immunosuppression were excluded from the trial. Peripheral blood for TCR sequencing was collected from all dose cohorts at baseline, on cycle 4 day 1, and on cycle 7 day 1. The samples were drawn from a first-in-human, open-label, multicenter phase I dose-escalation trial of ivuxolimab. The trial enrolled adults with locally advanced or metastatic head and neck squamous cell, hepatocellular, melanoma or renal cell carcinoma. Before TCR sequencing, CD4+ T cells and CD8+ T cells from peripheral blood were sorted into separate populations. For sequencing of the TCRbeta CDR3 region, genomic DNA was extracted from the sorted cells. TCRbeta CDR3 regions were sequenced using the immunoSEQ Assay. The clones in this table, taken by TCRdb from immuneACCESS, are in-frame only. Not every clone is retained; where verified, under half of the shortfall comes from an unresolved V gene, and the cause of the rest is unknown. The sample table contains about 83,000 clones; only one count was recorded for 80% to 95% of them. The top ten clonotypes cover about 8.6% of the sample.

Spanning cysteine to phenylalanine, the CDR3 consists of 15 amino acids. The CDR3 DNA has 45 bases and is translated from base 1. The germline V gene (reference sequence) sets CDR1 to LNHDA and CDR2 to SQIVND. The junction carries 16 bases between V and J, which are trimmed by 7 bases and 3 bases respectively. In regard to this clone: The antigen this receptor binds is unknown. No qualities accompany the bases; no much larger clone lies one base away.

The chain couples TRBV19 to TRBJ2-1, and the D gene may be TRBD1, 6 bases matching. The receptor was derived from an adult with an advanced solid tumor such as melanoma, head and neck, liver or kidney cancer. The specimen was CD4+ or CD8+ T cells sorted from blood, collected in a trial of the OX40 agonist ivuxolimab. The CDR3 has the sequence CASTLLGAGYNEQFF. The DNA sequence follows: TGTGCCAGTACCCTTTTGGGGGCCGGCTACAATGAGCAGTTCTTC. When the CDR3 is completed using the reference TRBV19 and TRBJ2-1 genes on either side, the full variable domain is DGGITQSPKYLFRKEGQNVTLSCEQNLNHDAMYWYRQDPGQGLRLIYYSQIVNDFQKGDIAEGYSVSREKKESFPLTVTSAQKNPTAFYLCASTLLGAGYNEQFFGPGTRLTVL.